This T cell receptor (beta chain) was captured in a study of blood T cell repertoires in COVID-19. Study at large: Material from acute and convalescent COVID-19 was sourced from the United States, Italy and Spain. Sources were T cells, B-cell-depleted T cells, or PBMCs; the material itself was cDNA or gDNA.

In the original workflow: Counts of nucleated cells, estimated from reference gene primer amplification, were obtained. The protocol was immunoSEQ multiplex PCR, while the TCRdb copy is restricted to in-frame clones and leaves out a portion. V and J calls and clone size follow that table, whereas D and trimming were derived from the DNA. This sample has fewer than 250,000 clones, with about four fifths found just once. This CDR3 spans 17 amino acids. With 1 base removed from V and 0 bases from J, the gap between germline ends came to 12 bases. Germline V gene lookup returns CDR1 MNHNS and CDR2 SASEGT.

The source material was peripheral blood. This chain uses TRBV6-1 with TRBJ1-4, with D possibly matching TRBD1 (5 bases). The TCR was taken from a man aged 45-65 years with active or convalescent COVID-19. This chain's CDR3 is CASSEVAGGTTNEKLFF. DNA of the CDR3: TGTGCCAGCAGTGAAGTGGCTGGGGGGACAACTAATGAAAAACTGTTTTTT.